These 15 T cell receptor beta chains share one sample of origin, sequenced in a study of OX40 agonist ivuxolimab in advanced cancers. This table comes from immunoSEQ multiplex PCR, and its TCRdb copy is limited to in-frame clones, with some not included. Of around 19,000 clones in the sample, less than 85% were seen once. The sequencing here drew on CD4+ or CD8+ T cells sorted from blood, taken in a trial of the OX40 agonist ivuxolimab. These receptors originate from an adult with an advanced solid tumor such as melanoma, head and neck, liver or kidney cancer.

CDR3 sequence: CASSPSSYNEQFF. CDR3 DNA: TGTGCCAGCAGCCCCAGCTCCTACAATGAGCAGTTCTTC. The J gene is TRBJ2-1, the V gene TRBV6-6; D unclear. Per the germline V gene, CDR1 is MNHNY and CDR2 is SVGAGI (reference sequence). The ends were cut back, 6 bases at V and 0 bases at J, with 6 bases in the middle. CDR3 length equals 13 residues.

This sequence joins TRBV7-6 and TRBJ1-2; D is unclear. The length of the CDR3 is 14 residues. Germline V gene sequence: CDR1 SGHVS, CDR2 FNYEAQ. V lost 0 bases, J lost 4 bases, and 9 bases lay in between. The CDR3 nucleotides read TGTGCCAGCAGCTTAGCCGGCAGTCTCTATGGCTACACCTTC. Residues: CASSLAGSLYGYTF.

This chain connects TRBV10-2 to TRBJ1-2, with D uncertain. Germline V gene sequence: CDR1 WSHSY, CDR2 SAAADI. This CDR3 is 14 amino acids long. Trimming pared 3 bases from V and 4 bases from J, leaving 12 bases between. CDR3 sequence reads: CASSETVATYGYTF. Written as DNA, the CDR3 is TGCGCCAGCAGTGAAACGGTGGCGACCTATGGCTACACCTTC.

The gene calls are TRBV29-1 and TRBJ2-2; no definite D call. V lost 1 base, J lost 5 bases, and 2 bases lay in between. CDR3 length: 11 amino acids. Germline V gene data show CDR1 as SQVTM and CDR2 as ANQGSEA. Written as DNA, the CDR3 is TGCAGCGTTGAAGTAACCGGGGAGCTGTTTTTT. It is translated as CSVEVTGELFF.

V is TRBV30 and J is TRBJ2-1, with 10 bases identical to TRBD2. The CDR3 runs 15 residues. CDR1 is GTSNPN and CDR2 is SVGIG in the germline V gene (reference sequence). After removal of 2 bases from V and 7 bases from J, the junction contained 8 bases not matched to a gene. DNA for the CDR3: TGTGCCTGGAGTATAGGCCTAGCGGGGGTTAATGAGCAGTTCTTC. Protein: CAWSIGLAGVNEQFF.

The sample holds a few counts of this clone. This rearrangement joins TRBV5-6 to TRBJ1-1; D possibly corresponds to TRBD1 (5 bases). V was cut by 3 bases and J by 3 bases, with 9 bases left in between. The CDR3 extends over 13 amino acids. CDR1 is SGHDT and CDR2 is YYEEEE in the germline V gene. CDR3 region: CASSWGVDTEAFF. CDR3 DNA sequence: TGTGCCAGCAGCTGGGGGGTTGACACTGAAGCTTTCTTT.

The V and J genes are TRBV9 and TRBJ2-5; 9 nucleotides line up with TRBD1. This CDR3 spans 15 amino acids. V dropped 4 bases and J dropped 5; count of bases not matched to a gene: 9. Germline CDR1 is SGDLS and CDR2 is YYNGEE. This CDR3 is CASSSPGQGGETQYF. The CDR3 DNA reads as TGTGCCAGCAGCTCTCCGGGACAGGGTGGTGAGACCCAGTACTTC. The whole variable domain, remainder taken from reference TRBV9 and TRBJ2-5, is DSGVTQTPKHLITATGQRVTLRCSPRSGDLSVYWYQQSLDQGLQFLIQYYNGEERAKGNILERFSAQQFPDLHSELNLSSLELGDSALYFCASSSPGQGGETQYFGPGTRLLVL.

This chain links TRBV28 with TRBJ2-7; D not certain. The CDR3 loop spans 12 amino acids. Germline V gene data show CDR1 as MDHEN and CDR2 as SYDVKM. Trimming pared 5 bases from V and 2 bases from J, leaving 7 bases between. The CDR3 nucleotides are TGTGCCAGCAGTCCCAATGCCTACGAGCAGTACTTC. Its protein product is CASSPNAYEQYF.

The chain links TRBV13 to TRBJ2-1; 9 bases are shared with TRBD1. J gave up 10 bases and V 5 bases, and 9 bases lay outside the gene matches. CDR3 length: 14 amino acids. Germline values: CDR1 PRHDT, CDR2 FYEKMQ (reference sequence). The DNA for the CDR3 is TGTGCCAGCAGCATCACGACAGGGGGATGGGAGCAGTTCTTC. Protein: CASSITTGGWEQFF.

This clone showed up just once. This chain connects TRBV7-3 to TRBJ1-1; 7 nucleotides match TRBD1. J lost 6 bases, V lost 5 bases, and 9 bases had no gene match. Germline V gene sequence: CDR1 SGHTA, CDR2 FQGTGA. There are 14 residues in the CDR3. The CDR3 protein is CASSPAGGVPEAFF. CDR3 DNA sequence: TGTGCCAGCAGCCCTGCAGGGGGAGTGCCTGAAGCTTTCTTT.

This clone was seen only a few times. This chain uses TRBV28 with TRBJ2-7, with 11 bases aligning to TRBD1. Germline CDR1 reads MDHEN; CDR2 reads SYDVKM. J lost 4 bases, V lost 10 bases, and 9 bases had no gene match. The CDR3 length is 14 residues. The DNA for the CDR3 is TGTGCCACCTTGTCTGGACAGGGGGCTTACGAGCAGTACTTC. Translated: CATLSGQGAYEQYF.

This rearrangement joins TRBV28 to TRBJ2-1; D is uncertain. Germline values: CDR1 MDHEN, CDR2 SYDVKM. The CDR3 contains 19 residues. Trimming shortened V by 3 bases and J by 4 bases, and 25 bases separated the two germline ends. The CDR3 DNA reads TGTGCCAGCAGTTTTTCGGCAGCCTCCCTGGCTCCTAATTACAATGAGCAGTTCTTC. Translated, it gives CASSFSAASLAPNYNEQFF.

This clone has more than one count but fewer than ten. V is TRBV6-6 and J is TRBJ2-7, with D unclear. The length of the CDR3 is 14 residues. CDR1 is MNHNY, CDR2 SVGAGI, per germline (reference sequence). V lost 4 bases, J lost 5 bases, and 15 bases lay in between. CDR3 loop: CASSFRAANNEQYF. In DNA, the CDR3 is TGTGCCAGCAGTTTTCGGGCCGCTAATAACGAGCAGTACTTC.

The chain combines TRBV5-6 with TRBJ1-1; TRBD1 aligns across 7 bases. The CDR3 covers 14 residues. V lost 1 base, J lost 6 bases, and 6 bases stayed unmatched. Germline loops: CDR1 SGHDT, CDR2 YYEEEE. The CDR3 DNA reads as TGTGCCAGCAGCTTGCAAGTTCAGGGGGCTGAAGCTTTCTTT. Protein sequence: CASSLQVQGAEAFF. Combining the CDR3 with reference TRBV5-6 and TRBJ1-1 gives the whole variable domain DAGVTQSPTHLIKTRGQQVTLRCSPKSGHDTVSWYQQALGQGPQFIFQYYEEEERQRGNFPDRFSGHQFPNYSSELNVNALLLGDSALYLCASSLQVQGAEAFFGQGTRLTVV.

CDR3 amino acids: CASSYLAGNTEAFF. DNA of the CDR3: TGTGCCAGCAGTTACTTAGCCGGGAACACTGAAGCTTTCTTT. This rearrangement joins TRBV6-5 to TRBJ1-1; D is unclear. The V end lost 1 base, the J end lost 1 base, and 7 bases lay between the germline ends. The germline CDR1 and CDR2 sequences are MNHEY and SVGAGI. The CDR3 is made up of 14 amino acids.